The 32 T cell receptor beta chains presented below share a single source sample, sequenced in a study of blood T cell repertoires in COVID-19. Profiled with immunoSEQ multiplex PCR; TCRdb holds only in-frame clones, not every one. In the table there are about 220,000 clones, roughly 80% of which are singletons. The sequenced material came from peripheral blood. The source is a woman aged 30 to 39 who had recovered from COVID-19.

The chain carries TRBV19 and TRBJ2-7; the D is unclear. The CDR3 length is 15 residues. Trimming cost V 4 bases and J 5 bases, with 18 bases left between them. CDR1 is LNHDA, CDR2 SQIVND, per germline (reference sequence). CDR3 bases: TGTGCCAGTAGTAGCCAGGCCAACCTCGCCCACGAGCAGTACTTC. Translated, it gives CASSSQANLAHEQYF.

This chain joins TRBV12-5 and TRBJ2-4; D remains unclear. From germline, CDR1 is LGHNT and CDR2 FRNRAP. V was clipped by 6 bases and J by 0 bases, with 9 bases between them. The CDR3 length is 14 residues. CDR3 sequence: CASGPPLAKNIQYF. Written as DNA, the CDR3 is TGTGCTAGTGGCCCCCCGTTAGCCAAAAACATTCAGTACTTC.

V and J are TRBV28 and TRBJ1-2; D uncertain. This CDR3 is 15 amino acids long. The V gene lost 5 bases and the J gene lost 5 bases, with 18 bases spanning the gap. Germline V gene data show CDR1 as MDHEN and CDR2 as SYDVKM. CDR3: CASSPPRPSGYGYTF. In DNA form, the CDR3 reads TGTGCCAGCAGTCCGCCCCGGCCCTCCGGGTATGGCTACACCTTC.

CDR3 amino acids: CASSLAAGINTEAFF. The DNA of the CDR3 is TGCGCCAGCAGCTTGGCCGCAGGGATTAACACTGAAGCTTTCTTT. The V gene is TRBV5-1, the J gene TRBJ1-1, with D maybe TRBD1 (5 bases). Germline assignment: CDR1 SGHRS and CDR2 YFSETQ. Trimming shortened V by 0 bases and J by 2 bases, and 11 bases separated the two germline ends. The length of the CDR3 is 15 residues.

This clone was seen only once. This chain joins TRBV2 and TRBJ1-6, with D unclear. CDR3 length equals 14 residues. In germline, CDR1 is SNHLY, CDR2 FYNNEI. V was trimmed by 2 bases and J by 7 bases, leaving 9 bases between them. The CDR3 region is CASSERLLNSPLHF. CDR3 sequence (DNA): TGTGCCAGCAGTGAACGGTTATTAAATTCACCCCTCCACTTT.

The rearrangement links TRBV29-1 to TRBJ2-1; 14 nucleotides agree with TRBD2. The junction had 1 base not matched to a gene; V was cut back by 3 bases and J by 6 bases. Germline CDR1 reads SQVTM; CDR2 reads ANQGSEA. The CDR3 spans 14 residues. The CDR3 region is CSVDGTSGSNEQFF. The CDR3 region has the DNA TGCAGCGTTGACGGGACTAGCGGGAGCAATGAGCAGTTCTTC.

V and J are TRBV9 and TRBJ2-7; TRBD1 aligns across 10 bases. The CDR3 has 14 amino acids. J gave up 5 bases and V 3 bases, and 5 bases lay outside the gene matches. Germline assignment: CDR1 SGDLS and CDR2 YYNGEE. The CDR3 loop reads CASSETGGADEQYF. The DNA of the CDR3 is TGTGCCAGCAGCGAGACAGGGGGCGCGGACGAGCAGTACTTC.

Only a few counts were recorded for this clone. The chain employs TRBV13 and TRBJ1-1; possibly TRBD1 for D (5 bases). V lost 0 bases and J lost 2, with 13 bases in between. The CDR3 is 16 amino acids. Germline V gene sequence: CDR1 PRHDT, CDR2 FYEKMQ (reference sequence). DNA for the CDR3: TGTGCCAGCAGCTTAGGTGGGCAGGGAATAAACACTGAAGCTTTCTTT. It translates to CASSLGGQGINTEAFF.

V and J are TRBV28 and TRBJ1-6; 8 bases align to TRBD1. This CDR3 is built from 17 residues. The V gene end was trimmed by 4 bases and the J gene end by 6 bases; junction bases not matched to a gene: 11. CDR1 is MDHEN, CDR2 SYDVKM, per germline. Here the CDR3 DNA reads TGTGCCAGCAGTTCCCGACAGGGGCCCCTGACTAATTCACCCCTCCACTTT. This sequence encodes CASSSRQGPLTNSPLHF.

The chain recombines TRBV9 with TRBJ2-3, with 10 bases that match TRBD1. CDR1 is SGDLS and CDR2 is YYNGEE in the germline V gene. The CDR3 runs 15 residues. Germline trimming cut 3 bases from V and 0 bases from J; bases unmatched to any gene: 1. The CDR3, as DNA: TGTGCCAGCAGCGGACAGGGGGCGAGCACAGATACGCAGTATTTT. Translated, it gives CASSGQGASTDTQYF.

In DNA form, the CDR3 reads TGTGCCAGCCTCGCTAGCGGGTATTCCTACGAGCAGTACTTC. Translation: CASLASGYSYEQYF. The chain combines TRBV2 with TRBJ2-7; 8 bases are shared with TRBD2. Unmatched junction bases numbered 7, after V lost 8 bases and J lost 1 base. CDR3 length equals 14 residues. Germline V gives CDR1 SNHLY, CDR2 FYNNEI.

Regarding this clone: At one boundary the junction diverges from the germline segment, which might be a read error. The V gene is TRBV2, the J gene TRBJ2-1, with D perhaps TRBD1 (5 bases). Germline CDR1 reads SNHLY; CDR2 reads FYNNEI. This CDR3 comprises 18 residues. The CDR3 here is CASREGQPWGGSYNEQFF. The CDR3 DNA reads TGTGCCAGCAGGGAAGGGCAGCCCTGGGGCGGCTCCTACAATGAGCAGTTCTTC.

This clone was seen just once. The rearrangement links TRBV2 to TRBJ2-5; weak D call: TRBD2 (6 bases). V was trimmed by 9 bases and J by 1 base, leaving 24 bases between them. The CDR3 sequence is 17 residues long. Germline assignment: CDR1 SNHLY and CDR2 FYNNEI. CDR3 in amino acids: CARRTGGTSVFQETQYF. As DNA, the CDR3 is TGTGCCAGACGGACTGGCGGGACGTCGGTTTTCCAAGAGACCCAGTACTTC.

The chain joins TRBV15 to TRBJ2-7, with D tentatively TRBD2 (6 bases). Germline V gene lookup returns CDR1 LNHNV and CDR2 YYDKDF (reference sequence). The CDR3 is made up of 14 amino acids. V gave up 0 bases and J gave up 4 bases, with 10 bases separating them. CDR3 residues: CATSRDRGIYEQYF. The CDR3 DNA follows: TGTGCCACCAGCAGAGATCGCGGGATTTACGAGCAGTACTTC.

This clone was found a few times. The chain uses TRBV5-6 and TRBJ1-4, with 9 bases matching TRBD1. Germline-derived CDR1 and CDR2 are SGHDT and YYEEEE. The CDR3 extends over 15 amino acids. V shed 4 bases and J 3 bases; nucleotides not matched to a gene: 4. CDR3 region: CASSQQGAANEKLFF. Written as DNA, the CDR3 is TGTGCCAGCAGCCAACAGGGGGCGGCTAATGAAAAACTGTTTTTT.

J is TRBJ1-3 and V is TRBV5-3; no clear D gene. TRBV5-3 is an ORF, and what it does is uncertain. Trimming left V 3 bases short and J 0 bases short, with 7 bases between. The CDR3 totals 14 residues. CDR3 residues: CARSYLLSGNTIYF. The CDR3 nucleotides are TGTGCCAGAAGCTATCTCCTCTCTGGAAACACCATATATTTT.

CDR3 sequence (DNA): TGTGCCAGTAGTATAGAGGCAAATCAGCCCCAGCATTTT. The encoded protein is CASSIEANQPQHF. The genes are TRBV19 and TRBJ1-5; D is unresolved. V was cut by 0 bases and J by 4 bases, with 4 bases left in between. The CDR3 consists of 13 residues. Per germline, CDR1 LNHDA and CDR2 SQIVND (reference sequence).

The chain links TRBV28 to TRBJ1-1, with D perhaps TRBD1 (5 bases). The germline CDR1 and CDR2 sequences are MDHEN and SYDVKM. V shed 6 bases and J shed 1 base, with 12 bases lying between them. This CDR3 is built from 14 residues. Written as DNA, the CDR3 is TGTGCCAGCAGGACAGCGACGGGGAACACTGAAGCTTTCTTT. As protein: CASRTATGNTEAFF.

The gene calls are TRBV5-1 and TRBJ2-2; TRBD2 matches 10 bases. With V trimmed by 1 base and J by 4 bases, 10 bases remained unmatched. The germline CDR1 and CDR2 sequences are SGHRS and YFSETQ. This CDR3 has 18 residues. For the CDR3, the DNA is TGCGCCAGCAGCTTGATCCCTAGCGGGAGTGTGGGCACCGGGGAGCTGTTTTTT. It encodes CASSLIPSGSVGTGELFF.

The V gene is TRBV7-9, the J gene TRBJ2-5, with unresolved D. Per germline, CDR1 SEHNR and CDR2 FQNEAQ (reference sequence). The CDR3 consists of 14 residues. Trimming took 2 bases from V and 3 from J, leaving 10 bases between them. The CDR3 nucleotides read TGTGCCAGCAGCTTAATGGTAGCAGAAGAGACCCAGTACTTC. Its protein is CASSLMVAEETQYF.

The chain joins TRBV7-9 to TRBJ2-2; possible D gene TRBD1, 6 bases. Trimming left V 5 bases short and J 3 bases short, with 25 bases between. Looked up from germline, CDR1 is SEHNR and CDR2 is FQNEAQ (reference sequence). This CDR3 contains 19 residues. CDR3 DNA sequence: TGTGCCAGCAGCCTCGGACAGAGACCGGGACGACCCTACACCGGGGAGCTGTTTTTT. Residues: CASSLGQRPGRPYTGELFF.

The chain links TRBV10-2 to TRBJ1-6, with 7 bases identical to TRBD1. Germline loops: CDR1 WSHSY, CDR2 SAAADI. J was trimmed by 0 bases and V by 2 bases; bases with no gene match: 7. This CDR3 contains 18 residues. The CDR3 region is CASSEDRDHYSYNSPLHF. The CDR3 DNA reads TGCGCCAGCAGTGAGGACAGGGATCATTACTCCTATAATTCACCCCTCCACTTT.

The chain has TRBV7-3 and TRBJ1-5; TRBD1 is a possible D gene (6 bases). Germline V CDR1 and CDR2: SGHTA, FQGTGA. V gave up 5 bases and J gave up 6 bases, with 17 bases separating them. The CDR3 length is 15 residues. The CDR3 region is CASSPSLGAGQPQHF. The DNA of the CDR3 is TGTGCCAGCAGCCCCAGTCTGGGGGCAGGTCAGCCCCAGCATTTT. The full variable domain, in which reference TRBV7-3 and TRBJ1-5 provide the parts outside the CDR3, is GAGVSQTPSNKVTEKGKYVELRCDPISGHTALYWYRQSLGQGPEFLIYFQGTGAADDSGLPNDRFFAVRPEGSVSTLKIQRTERGDSAVYLCASSPSLGAGQPQHFGDGTRLSIL.

The rearrangement uses TRBV5-6 and TRBJ1-5, with 9 bases fitting TRBD1. Germline V lookup: CDR1 SGHDT, CDR2 YYEEEE. The CDR3 extends over 18 amino acids. Trimming took 4 bases from V and 4 from J; bases not matched to a gene: 15. This CDR3 is CASSARAEGQGLNQPQHF. CDR3 nucleotide sequence: TGTGCCAGCAGCGCCCGGGCTGAGGGACAGGGACTAAATCAGCCCCAGCATTTT.

The chain recombines TRBV11-3 with TRBJ2-1; D not resolved. This CDR3 contains 17 residues. CDR1 and CDR2 from the germline V gene are SGHNT and YENEEA. V dropped 2 bases and J dropped 0 bases, with 14 bases sitting between them. As DNA, the CDR3 is TGTGCCAGCAGCTTATTCCCCCCTGTTTCCTCCTACAATGAGCAGTTCTTC. It is translated as CASSLFPPVSSYNEQFF.

The J gene is TRBJ1-2, the V gene TRBV28; 7 nucleotides line up with TRBD1. The J segment lost 8 bases and the V segment lost 3 bases, leaving 12 bases of the junction unmatched. The CDR3 consists of 15 residues. Germline values: CDR1 MDHEN, CDR2 SYDVKM. CDR3 in DNA: TGTGCCAGCAGTTTTGAAGGGGGCGCGAGTCACGGCTACACCTTC. It codes for CASSFEGGASHGYTF.

This clone was seen only a few times. J is TRBJ1-5 and V is TRBV27, with a weak D call TRBD1 (5 bases). Germline V CDR1 and CDR2: MNHEY, SMNVEV (reference sequence). The ends were cut back, 2 bases at V and 2 bases at J, with 10 bases in the middle. The CDR3 runs 15 residues. The CDR3 here is CASSLPGRGNQPQHF. As DNA, the CDR3 is TGTGCCAGCAGTTTACCAGGGAGGGGCAATCAGCCCCAGCATTTT.

The chain employs TRBV28 and TRBJ2-3; the match to TRBD2 covers 9 bases. CDR1 and CDR2 (germline): MDHEN, SYDVKM. The V gene end was trimmed by 3 bases and the J gene end by 6 bases; junction bases not matched to a gene: 4. CDR3 length: 14 residues. In nucleotides, the CDR3 is TGTGCCAGCAGTTTCCAGCGGGAGGCGGATACGCAGTATTTT. Residues: CASSFQREADTQYF.

This chain joins TRBV11-2 and TRBJ1-1, with D unresolved. CDR1 is SGHAT and CDR2 is FQNNGV in the germline V gene. V was shortened by 6 bases and J by 4 bases, with 12 bases between the two germline ends. The CDR3 covers 13 residues. The CDR3 DNA follows: TGTGCCAGCAGGCCCAGGCCCCCCACTGAAGCTTTCTTT. Its protein product is CASRPRPPTEAFF. Supplemented by reference TRBV11-2 and TRBJ1-1, the full variable domain reads EAGVAQSPRYKIIEKRQSVAFWCNPISGHATLYWYQQILGQGPKLLIQFQNNGVVDDSQLPKDRFSAERLKGVDSTLKIQPAKLEDSAVYLCASRPRPPTEAFFGQGTRLTVV.

The V call is TRBV5-1, the J call TRBJ1-2, with TRBD1 matching 9 bases. CDR3 length: 14 amino acids. V shed 4 bases, J shed 6 bases, and the junction held 7 bases outside the gene matches. The germline V gene encodes CDR1 SGHRS and CDR2 YFSETQ. As DNA, the CDR3 is TGCGCCAGCAGCGGACAGGGGCGAGGCGATGGCTACACCTTC. This translates into CASSGQGRGDGYTF. The full variable domain, its missing parts supplied by reference TRBV5-1 and TRBJ1-2, is KAGVTQTPRYLIKTRGQQVTLSCSPISGHRSVSWYQQTPGQGLQFLFEYFSETQRNKGNFPGRFSGRQFSNSRSEMNVSTLELGDSALYLCASSGQGRGDGYTFGSGTRLTVV.

The chain carries TRBV14 and TRBJ2-1; 7 bases match TRBD2. Germline V gives CDR1 SGHDN, CDR2 FVKESK. Trimming at V came to 5 bases and at J to 3 bases, leaving 7 bases not matched to a gene. This CDR3 spans 15 amino acids. The chain's CDR3 is CASSYGAGVYNEQFF. CDR3 coding DNA: TGTGCCAGCAGCTATGGCGCGGGAGTCTACAATGAGCAGTTCTTC.

The V and J genes are TRBV28 and TRBJ1-5; D uncertain. Trimming removed 10 bases at V and 4 bases at J, with 14 bases between. CDR1 and CDR2 (germline): MDHEN, SYDVKM. This CDR3 region has 13 residues. The chain's CDR3 is CAIAPSVNQPQHF. As DNA, the CDR3 is TGTGCCATCGCCCCTTCAGTGAATCAGCCCCAGCATTTT.